This TCR beta chain came from a study of T cell responses to AZD1222 COVID-19 vaccine (TCRdb year 2021). A note on the overall study: AZD1222 recipients whose second dose came at about 4 weeks and those whose second dose came at about 12 weeks were combined into one group, since spike-specific TCR depth and breadth did not differ between the two schedules. Trial participants were enrolled into age subgroups of 18-55, 56-69 and 70-plus years, which contained about 150, 28 and 57 TCR-sequenced participants, respectively. TCR sequencing covered about 230 trial participants: around 210 given two doses of AZD1222 and 26 given two doses of MenACWY control vaccine. The full study reports these points: The whole spike protein was spanned by vaccine-associated CD4 TCRs, and dominant responses were seen in regions 160-218 and 743-854. Nearly half of unique spike-specific TCRs reportedly recognized epitopes outside regions mutated in the B.1.351 and B.1.1.7 variants. The 56-69-year group was small, and its depth increase did not reach significance, likely because of low power. Spike-specific TCR breadth and depth rose significantly after two AZD1222 doses compared with day 0 and with MenACWY recipients. Most participants were white British and females outnumbered males, and the authors suggested that clonal diversity may have been underestimated. Only five or six AZD1222 recipients were SARS-CoV-2 seropositive at baseline, limiting conclusions about previously exposed vaccinees. Because no day 14 peak-response samples were available, the repertoires could be characterized only after the peak T cell response.

About this clone: Its antigen is not yet known. Nothing much larger sits one base from this clone, and base qualities are not available.

The CDR3 regions of human TCRbeta chains were analyzed by immunosequencing. Processing in the source paper ran as follows. TCRs in the repertoires were compared against a reference library of SARS-CoV-2-specific TCRs that had been generated with the MIRA antigen-specificity platform. Breadth was defined as the fraction of unique TCRs that were SARS-CoV-2-associated. Depth was defined as the fraction of total T cells that were SARS-CoV-2-associated. Using the MIRA data, each spike-specific TCR was mapped to the spike region that the TCR reacts to and placed in a CD4 or CD8 class. Log10-transformed breadth and depth values were compared by one-way ANOVA with Sidak's multiple comparisons tests. What TCRdb holds here is the immuneACCESS table cut down to in-frame rearrangements. Part of the clones is not present; checked against another copy, under half of the missing clones reflect an unresolved V gene, and the others are unexplained. The D gene and trimming were derived from the DNA, and the V and J assignments and clone size from that table. For this sample the table gives under 200,000 clones, of which almost 95% were detected only once. Together, the top ten hold 1% to 1.5% of the sample.

What the time point label conveys for this sample: baseline before first vaccination. Vaccinee samples came from UK trials COV001 and COV002, including a single-blind randomized controlled phase 2/3 trial of AZD1222 (ChAdOx1 nCoV-19) in healthy adults. For TCRbeta chain sequencing, PBMC samples were collected from trial participants at day 0 and at day 28 after the second dose. There are 13 amino acids in the CDR3, from cysteine to phenylalanine inclusive. Just the 39-base CDR3 DNA is kept, in frame starting at base 1. V trim: 7 bases; J trim: 6 bases; unmatched bases: 10. The rearrangement joined TRBV5-3 to TRBJ2-7; 7 of the junction bases match TRBD1. TRBV5-3 is filed as an ORF, its function uncertain. Material: peripheral blood, obtained on day 0 of AZD1222 vaccination. The sequence was obtained from an adult in good health. The nucleotides read TGTGCCAGACCGGGACAGTCTCCAGGCGAGCAGTACTTC. This is translated as CARPGQSPGEQYF.